These 13 T cell receptor beta chains came from one sample sequenced in a study of T cells in Graves' hyperthyroidism and ophthalmopathy. RNA transcripts served as the template for amplifying TCR beta CDR3 regions. The primer set for the first-round RT-PCR of the TCR CDR3 was HTBI. TCRdb processed the multiplex PCR reads anew with MiXCR; each CDR3 protein has one entry. This repertoire shows 300,000 to 400,000 distinct CDR3 sequences, roughly 23% found once; its top ten account for around 50%. Sequenced material: blood. The receptors originated from a woman aged 45 to 65 with Graves' hyperthyroidism.

The chain uses TRBV20-1 and TRBJ2-1; 11 bases agree with TRBD2. Trimming cost V 6 bases and J 7 bases; bases outside gene matches: 8. This CDR3 has 14 amino acids. Germline CDR1 is DFQATT and CDR2 is SNEGSKA (reference sequence). The chain's CDR3 is CSAATSGSGNEQFF. The CDR3 DNA is TGCAGTGCCGCTACTAGCGGGAGCGGAAATGAGCAGTTCTTC.

This clonotype was recorded many times. A junction boundary mismatches the germline segment, possibly from a read error. The chain carries TRBV7-7 and TRBJ2-2, with 9 bases aligning to TRBD1. In germline, CDR1 is SSHAT, CDR2 FNYEAQ (reference sequence). CDR3 size: 14 residues. DNA for the CDR3: TGTGCTAGCAGACGGGACAGGGACACCGGGGAGCTGTTTTTT. Protein sequence: CASRRDRDTGELFF.

The sample holds many counts of this clonotype. The V and J genes are TRBV18 and TRBJ1-4; 7 positions agree with TRBD1. Looked up from germline, CDR1 is KGHSH and CDR2 is LQKENI. V lost 3 bases and J lost 3; bases outside the gene matches: 1. The CDR3 has 14 amino acids. In nucleotides, the CDR3 is TGTGCCAGCTCACCGGGACAGTCTAATGAAAAACTGTTTTTT. This translates into CASSPGQSNEKLFF.

This clonotype has more than one count but fewer than ten. This chain uses TRBV20-1 with TRBJ1-2; 12 bases are a match to TRBD1. Germline lookup yields CDR1 DFQATT and CDR2 SNEGSKA (reference sequence). V lost 6 bases and J lost 8; bases outside the gene matches: 7. The CDR3 length is 13 residues. The CDR3 DNA is TGCAGTGCCACCGGGACAGGGGGCGGGGGCTACACCTTC. It is translated as CSATGTGGGGYTF.

This clonotype was seen many times. The chain couples TRBV27 to TRBJ1-6; D uncertain. Trimming cost V 0 bases and J 10 bases, with 13 bases left between them. Germline loops: CDR1 MNHEY, CDR2 SMNVEV (reference sequence). This CDR3 is 15 amino acids long. Here the CDR3 DNA reads TGTGCCAGCAGTTTATCGCTAGCAGGAGAATCACCCCTCCACTTT. Protein: CASSLSLAGESPLHF.

This clonotype occurred many times. The V gene is TRBV5-6, the J gene TRBJ1-5, with TRBD1 matching 9 bases. CDR3 size: 13 residues. The germline V gene has CDR1 SGHDT and CDR2 YYEEEE. V was clipped by 4 bases and J by 9 bases; unmatched bases: 5. DNA for the CDR3: TGTGCCAGCAGCCGGGACAGGGCTGGGCCCCAGCATTTT. Amino acid sequence: CASSRDRAGPQHF.

The gene calls are TRBV2 and TRBJ2-3; tentatively, D is TRBD2 (5 bases). Trimming shortened V by 4 bases and J by 3 bases, and 11 bases separated the two germline ends. The length of the CDR3 is 14 residues. Germline CDR1 reads SNHLY; CDR2 reads FYNNEI. The CDR3 DNA follows: TGTGCCAGCAGTGGTATAGAGGGAACAGATACGCAGTATTTT. Its protein is CASSGIEGTDTQYF.

This clonotype was seen more than once but under ten times. This chain links TRBV13 with TRBJ2-2; no definite D call. CDR1 is PRHDT and CDR2 is FYEKMQ in the germline V gene (reference sequence). V dropped 5 bases and J dropped 1 base, with 8 bases sitting between them. CDR3 length: 14 amino acids. CDR3 DNA sequence: TGTGCCAGCAGCGCCACAGTGAACACCGGGGAGCTGTTTTTT. It encodes CASSATVNTGELFF.

There are a few counts of this clonotype. V gene TRBV7-2 combines with J gene TRBJ2-5; 8 positions match TRBD2. With 0 bases clipped from V and 0 bases from J, the junction kept 0 bases outside the gene matches. The germline CDR1 and CDR2 sequences are SGHTA and FQGNSA. CDR3 length equals 15 residues. In DNA form, the CDR3 reads TGTGCCAGCAGCTTAGCTAGCGGGAACCAAGAGACCCAGTACTTC. Protein sequence: CASSLASGNQETQYF.

This clonotype appeared a few times. The genes are TRBV20-1 and TRBJ1-1; D might be TRBD1 (5 bases). CDR1 is DFQATT, CDR2 SNEGSKA, per germline (reference sequence). Trimming stripped 0 bases from V and 4 bases from J, with 9 bases between. This CDR3 contains 13 residues. The CDR3 loop reads CSAREPGATEAFF. CDR3 in DNA: TGCAGTGCTAGAGAACCCGGGGCCACTGAAGCTTTCTTT.

This clonotype showed up just once. The chain is built from TRBV29-1 and TRBJ1-1; 9 bases are a match to TRBD1. Germline V gene data show CDR1 as SQVTM and CDR2 as ANQGSEA. V trimming: 6 bases; J trimming: 1 base; junction bases outside the gene matches: 3. CDR3 length: 13 residues. In DNA form, the CDR3 reads TGCAGCGTAAGGGACAGGGAGAACACTGAAGCTTTCTTT. Its protein product is CSVRDRENTEAFF.

The rearrangement uses TRBV24-1 and TRBJ2-1; D remains ambiguous. Germline values: CDR1 KGHDR, CDR2 SFDVKD. The CDR3 is 16 amino acids. V dropped 2 bases and J dropped 0 bases, with 10 bases sitting between them. The CDR3 reads CATSDWASSSYNEQFF. CDR3 bases: TGTGCCACCAGTGATTGGGCCTCCAGCTCCTACAATGAGCAGTTCTTC.

This clonotype was recorded a few times. V gene TRBV6-6 combines with J gene TRBJ2-7, with 9 bases identical to TRBD1. CDR3 length: 19 residues. Germline-derived CDR1 and CDR2 are MNHNY and SVGAGI (reference sequence). Trimming removed 2 bases from V and 3 bases from J; junction bases left unmatched: 17. CDR3 in DNA: TGTGCCAGCAGTTACCAAGCCCCGGGACAGGGCCTTCTCTACTACGAGCAGTACTTC. It encodes CASSYQAPGQGLLYYEQYF.